This T cell receptor beta chain emerged from a study of T cells after yellow fever vaccination. CDR3 size: 15 residues. The germline V gene has CDR1 DFQATT and CDR2 SNEGSKA (reference sequence). 5'RACE template switching produced TCR cDNA carrying a universal primer site and UMIs. Using its own MiXCR run on the 5' RACE reads, TCRdb lists one record per CDR3 protein. The data contain just under 600,000 distinct CDR3 sequences, approximately 15% of them singletons. The sequencing here drew on PBMCs, taken on the day of the yellow fever booster vaccination. This TCR was sampled from a young man who received the YFV17D yellow fever vaccine. V usage is TRBV20-1 and J usage is TRBJ2-7; D not certain. The CDR3 sequence: CSVYITAGPYGEQYF. CDR3 DNA sequence: TGCAGCGTCTACATAACCGCCGGGCCCTATGGGGAGCAGTACTTC.